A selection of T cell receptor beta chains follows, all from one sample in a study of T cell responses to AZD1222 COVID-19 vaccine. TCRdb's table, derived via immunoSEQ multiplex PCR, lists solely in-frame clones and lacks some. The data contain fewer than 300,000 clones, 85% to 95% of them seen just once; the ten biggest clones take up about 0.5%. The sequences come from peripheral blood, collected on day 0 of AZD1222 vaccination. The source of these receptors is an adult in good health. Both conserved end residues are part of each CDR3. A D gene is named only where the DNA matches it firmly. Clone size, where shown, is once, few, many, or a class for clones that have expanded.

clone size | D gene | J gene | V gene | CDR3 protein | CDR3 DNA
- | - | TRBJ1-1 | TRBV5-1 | CASSLPSPMNTEAFF | TGCGCCAGCAGTCTTCCCTCTCCAATGAACACTGAAGCTTTCTTT
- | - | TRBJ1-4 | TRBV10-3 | CAIGKGTNEKLFF | TGTGCCATCGGTAAAGGGACTAATGAAAAACTGTTTTTT
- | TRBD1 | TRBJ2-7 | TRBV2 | CASSWTGGREEQYF | TGTGCCAGCAGCTGGACAGGGGGCAGAGAAGAGCAGTACTTC
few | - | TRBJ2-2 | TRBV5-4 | CASSFGGPSITGELFF | TGTGCCAGCAGCTTCGGGGGGCCGAGTATAACCGGGGAGCTGTTTTTT
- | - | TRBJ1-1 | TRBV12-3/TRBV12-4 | CASSPGPGGEAFF | TGTGCCAGCAGTCCCGGACCTGGGGGTGAAGCTTTCTTT
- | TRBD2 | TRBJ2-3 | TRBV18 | CASSSLAGGADTQYF | TGTGCCAGCTCCTCGTTGGCGGGAGGCGCAGATACGCAGTATTTT
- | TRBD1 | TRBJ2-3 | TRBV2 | CASSDRTGGIPDTQYF | TGTGCCAGCAGTGACCGGACAGGGGGCATCCCAGATACGCAGTATTTT
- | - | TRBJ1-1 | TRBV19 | CASSIGNTEAFF | TGTGCCAGTAGTATAGGGAACACTGAAGCTTTCTTT
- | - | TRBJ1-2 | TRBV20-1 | CSASSGSSGYTF | TGCAGTGCTAGTAGCGGGTCTAGCGGCTACACCTTC
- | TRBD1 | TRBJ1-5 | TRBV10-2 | CASSVTGTGNQPQHF | TGCGCCAGCAGTGTGACAGGGACGGGCAATCAGCCCCAGCATTTT
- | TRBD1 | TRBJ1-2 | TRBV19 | CASTAGGTYYGYTF | TGTGCCAGTACCGCAGGGGGGACATACTATGGCTACACCTTC
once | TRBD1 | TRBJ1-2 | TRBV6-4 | CARGRQGVCYGYTF | TGTGCCAGGGGACGACAGGGGGTCTGCTATGGCTACACCTTC
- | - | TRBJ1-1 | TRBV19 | CASSIASGTEAFF | TGTGCCAGTAGTATCGCCAGTGGGACTGAAGCTTTCTTT
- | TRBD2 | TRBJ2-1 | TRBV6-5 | CASSYSTSGTDEQFF | TGTGCCAGCAGTTACTCGACTAGCGGTACTGATGAGCAGTTCTTC
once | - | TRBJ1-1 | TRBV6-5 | CASSFGPGTEAFF | TGTGCCAGCAGTTTTGGACCGGGGACTGAAGCTTTCTTT